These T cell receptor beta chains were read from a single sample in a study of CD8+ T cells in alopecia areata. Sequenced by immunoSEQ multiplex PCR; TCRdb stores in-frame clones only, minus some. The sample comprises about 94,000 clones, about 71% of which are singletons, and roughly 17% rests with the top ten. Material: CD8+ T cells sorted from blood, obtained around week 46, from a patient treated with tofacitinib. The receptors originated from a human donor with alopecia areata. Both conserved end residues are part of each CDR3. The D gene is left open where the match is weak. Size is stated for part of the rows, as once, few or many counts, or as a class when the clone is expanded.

DNA: TGTGCCAGCCGGGACAGGGGGCCCGGGGAGCTGTTTTTT; CDR3: CASRDRGPGELFF; J: TRBJ2-2; D: TRBD1; V: TRBV27; size: few
DNA: TGCGCCAGCAGCTTGCAGGGACAGGGGCCTACTGACGAGCAGTACTTC; CDR3: CASSLQGQGPTDEQYF; J: TRBJ2-7; D: TRBD1; V: TRBV5-1; size: few
DNA: TGTGCCAGCAGTTCGGGGACCTACGAGCAGTACTTC; CDR3: CASSSGTYEQYF; J: TRBJ2-7; D: NA; V: TRBV5-6; size: NA
DNA: TGCGCCAGCAGCCGAGACGAGGAGGGAAAACTGTTTTTT; CDR3: CASSRDEEGKLFF; J: TRBJ1-4; D: NA; V: TRBV5-1; size: NA
DNA: TGCAGCGTCCGGGACAGGGGAGAGACCCAGTACTTC; CDR3: CSVRDRGETQYF; J: TRBJ2-5; D: TRBD1; V: TRBV29-1; size: NA
DNA: TGCGCCAGCAGCCAAGAGGTGAGAGGCGGTTCCTACGAGCAGTACTTC; CDR3: CASSQEVRGGSYEQYF; J: TRBJ2-7; D: NA; V: TRBV4-3; size: NA
DNA: TGTGCCAGCAGCGTTAGCGGGGGGGCCTACAATGAGCAGTTCTTC; CDR3: CASSVSGGAYNEQFF; J: TRBJ2-1; D: TRBD2; V: TRBV5-6; size: few
DNA: TGTGCCACCAGCAGAGATCGGGGGGCTACCTACGAGCAGTACTTC; CDR3: CATSRDRGATYEQYF; J: TRBJ2-7; D: NA; V: TRBV15; size: NA
DNA: TGTGCCAGTAGAGCCAGGGGGGAATCCACTGAAGCTTTCTTT; CDR3: CASRARGESTEAFF; J: TRBJ1-1; D: TRBD1; V: TRBV19; size: NA
DNA: TGCAGCGTTGCCCTCACAGAAGACTATGGCTACACCTTC; CDR3: CSVALTEDYGYTF; J: TRBJ1-2; D: NA; V: TRBV29-1; size: NA
DNA: TGTGCCAGCAGCCCCCCCGGGGGGCGCGGATCCTCTGAAGCTTTCTTT; CDR3: CASSPPGGRGSSEAFF; J: TRBJ1-1; D: NA; V: TRBV13; size: NA
DNA: TGTGCCAGCAGCCATGGCAGCTTAGCCAAAAACATTCAGTACTTC; CDR3: CASSHGSLAKNIQYF; J: TRBJ2-4; D: NA; V: TRBV14; size: NA
DNA: TGTGCCAGCAGCCTTAACAGGGGGTTAAATCAGCCCCAGCATTTT; CDR3: CASSLNRGLNQPQHF; J: TRBJ1-5; D: TRBD1; V: TRBV6-5; size: NA
DNA: TGCGCCAGCAGCCAAGATCCAGGGGCCCCACAAGAGACCCAGTACTTC; CDR3: CASSQDPGAPQETQYF; J: TRBJ2-5; D: NA; V: TRBV4-3; size: NA
DNA: TGCGCCAGCAGCTTGGAGGTAGCCGGAGGCGATGAGCAGTTCTTC; CDR3: CASSLEVAGGDEQFF; J: TRBJ2-1; D: NA; V: TRBV5-1; size: NA
DNA: TGCGCCAGCAGCCAAGACAGGACGCAAGCCCCTCTTTATGGCTACACCTTC; CDR3: CASSQDRTQAPLYGYTF; J: TRBJ1-2; D: NA; V: TRBV4-3; size: NA
DNA: TGTGCCAGCAGCTTACCCCAGGGGAGGGCCACAGATACGCAGTATTTT; CDR3: CASSLPQGRATDTQYF; J: TRBJ2-3; D: NA; V: TRBV11-2; size: NA
DNA: TGTGCCACCACCCGACAGGTTGGGCGAGATACGCAGTATTTT; CDR3: CATTRQVGRDTQYF; J: TRBJ2-3; D: NA; V: TRBV15; size: few
DNA: TGTGCCAGCAGTTCAGGGAGTCAGCCCCAGCATTTT; CDR3: CASSSGSQPQHF; J: TRBJ1-5; D: NA; V: TRBV13; size: NA
DNA: TGCGCCAGCAGAACTACAGATACGCAGTATTTT; CDR3: CASRTTDTQYF; J: TRBJ2-3; D: NA; V: TRBV5-1; size: NA
DNA: TGTGCCAGCAGCCTTCGGGACGGCTATGGCTACACCTTC; CDR3: CASSLRDGYGYTF; J: TRBJ1-2; D: NA; V: TRBV9; size: NA
DNA: TGTGCCAGCAGTTGGTCCAGCACTTTTTACGAGCAGTACTTC; CDR3: CASSWSSTFYEQYF; J: TRBJ2-7; D: NA; V: TRBV27; size: NA
DNA: TGCGCCAGCAGTCAACCCGAACTGTCGGGGTCGGCTAATCAGCCCCAGCATTTT; CDR3: CASSQPELSGSANQPQHF; J: TRBJ1-5; D: NA; V: TRBV23-1; size: NA
DNA: TGTGCCAGCAGCGCAGGGGTCAGGGAAGTAATTGACTATGGCTACACCTTC; CDR3: CASSAGVREVIDYGYTF; J: TRBJ1-2; D: NA; V: TRBV9; size: once
DNA: TGTGCCAGCAGTGAATTACAGGGGTTCTCAGATACGCAGTATTTT; CDR3: CASSELQGFSDTQYF; J: TRBJ2-3; D: TRBD1; V: TRBV6-1; size: NA
DNA: TGTGCTAGCCAACCTAGCGGGGGGGCAGGCACAGATACGCAGTATTTT; CDR3: CASQPSGGAGTDTQYF; J: TRBJ2-3; D: TRBD2; V: TRBV12-5; size: NA
DNA: TGTGCCACCGGCGGTAGGTTCAGCACAGATACGCAGTATTTT; CDR3: CATGGRFSTDTQYF; J: TRBJ2-3; D: NA; V: TRBV7-2; size: few
DNA: TGTGCCAGCAGTACCCTCCACAACAACCACAATGAGCAGTTCTTC; CDR3: CASSTLHNNHNEQFF; J: TRBJ2-1; D: NA; V: TRBV28; size: NA
DNA: TGCGCCAGCAGCTTAGGAGTAGCGAAGACTTACGAGCAGTACTTC; CDR3: CASSLGVAKTYEQYF; J: TRBJ2-7; D: NA; V: TRBV5-1; size: many
DNA: TGTGCCTGGAGTGAGGCTGGGGCCAACGTCCTGACTTTC; CDR3: CAWSEAGANVLTF; J: TRBJ2-6; D: NA; V: TRBV30; size: NA
DNA: TGCGCCAGCAGCAGCGGACAGGGGGAAAACATTCAGTACTTC; CDR3: CASSSGQGENIQYF; J: TRBJ2-4; D: TRBD1; V: TRBV5-1; size: NA
DNA: TGTGCCAGCAGCCGGACAGGGGGCGACGCTGAAGCTTTCTTT; CDR3: CASSRTGGDAEAFF; J: TRBJ1-1; D: TRBD1; V: TRBV7-9; size: NA
DNA: TGTGCTAGTGGTAGACCCTCGACAGGGGGCTTAAGCACAGATACGCAGTATTTT; CDR3: CASGRPSTGGLSTDTQYF; J: TRBJ2-3; D: TRBD1; V: TRBV12-5; size: NA
DNA: TGCAGCGTTGGGACTAGCGGGGCCAAGGATAATGAGCAGTTCTTC; CDR3: CSVGTSGAKDNEQFF; J: TRBJ2-1; D: TRBD2; V: TRBV29-1; size: NA
DNA: TGTGCCAGCAGGACCCCGGTTAGCGGGGGACAAGAGACCCAGTACTTC; CDR3: CASRTPVSGGQETQYF; J: TRBJ2-5; D: TRBD2; V: TRBV27; size: NA
DNA: TGCAGCGTTGAGAGGGCGGGGGACAGGCAAGAGACCCAGTACTTC; CDR3: CSVERAGDRQETQYF; J: TRBJ2-5; D: NA; V: TRBV29-1; size: NA
DNA: TGTGCCAGCAGCGTAGGGGCTCAGAGCTCCTATAATTCACCCCTCCACTTT; CDR3: CASSVGAQSSYNSPLHF; J: TRBJ1-6; D: NA; V: TRBV9; size: NA
DNA: TGTGCCAGCAGCTTACTTCAGGCCCCAGATACGCAGTATTTT; CDR3: CASSLLQAPDTQYF; J: TRBJ2-3; D: NA; V: TRBV7-8; size: NA
DNA: TGTGCCAGCAGCCAAGACGCTAGCGGCACAGATACGCAGTATTTT; CDR3: CASSQDASGTDTQYF; J: TRBJ2-3; D: NA; V: TRBV14; size: once
DNA: TGTGCCAGCAGTGACTCGACAGGGGGCAATCAGCCCCAGCATTTT; CDR3: CASSDSTGGNQPQHF; J: TRBJ1-5; D: TRBD1; V: TRBV6-1; size: few
DNA: TGTGCCAGCAGCTTAGTAACAGGGAAGAAGGATGGCTACACCTTC; CDR3: CASSLVTGKKDGYTF; J: TRBJ1-2; D: NA; V: TRBV11-2; size: NA
DNA: TGCAGCGTTCGGACAGAGAGCTCCTACGAGCAGTACTTC; CDR3: CSVRTESSYEQYF; J: TRBJ2-7; D: NA; V: TRBV29-1; size: NA
DNA: TGCGCCAGCAGCCCTAATGGGGGGATCCAAGAGACCCAGTACTTC; CDR3: CASSPNGGIQETQYF; J: TRBJ2-5; D: NA; V: TRBV4-3; size: NA
DNA: TGTGCCAGCAGGGCGGACAGTACTATCCACTATGGCTACACCTTC; CDR3: CASRADSTIHYGYTF; J: TRBJ1-2; D: NA; V: TRBV6-5; size: NA
DNA: TGCAGCTGTATCTCAGGGAACACTGAAGCTTTCTTT; CDR3: CSCISGNTEAFF; J: TRBJ1-1; D: NA; V: TRBV29-1; size: NA
DNA: TGTGCCAGCTTAGGGACACAATATAGCAATCAGCCCCAGCATTTT; CDR3: CASLGTQYSNQPQHF; J: TRBJ1-5; D: NA; V: TRBV2; size: few
DNA: TGCGCCAGCAGCTTGGACGGGACTAGCGGGGAGCAAGAGACCCAGTACTTC; CDR3: CASSLDGTSGEQETQYF; J: TRBJ2-5; D: TRBD2; V: TRBV5-1; size: few
DNA: TGCGCCAGCAGCCCGTACACAGCGGGGGGTTACAATGAGCAGTTCTTC; CDR3: CASSPYTAGGYNEQFF; J: TRBJ2-1; D: TRBD2; V: TRBV5-1; size: NA
DNA: TGTGCCAGCAGTAATGACTCCCCCTCCTACAATGAGCAGTTCTTC; CDR3: CASSNDSPSYNEQFF; J: TRBJ2-1; D: NA; V: TRBV6-5; size: NA
DNA: TGCAGCGTTTCAGACAGCGGCTACACCTTC; CDR3: CSVSDSGYTF; J: TRBJ1-2; D: NA; V: TRBV29-1; size: NA
DNA: TGTGCCTGGAGCCCGGGACAGGGGAATTCACCCCTCCACTTT; CDR3: CAWSPGQGNSPLHF; J: TRBJ1-6; D: TRBD1; V: TRBV30; size: NA
DNA: TGTGCCAGCAGCTTAGCCCAAGGACAGGACTATGGCTACACCTTC; CDR3: CASSLAQGQDYGYTF; J: TRBJ1-2; D: TRBD1; V: TRBV7-9; size: NA
DNA: TGCGCCAGCAGCCAAGATTGGCGGGGGGTCGCCGGGGAGCTGTTTTTT; CDR3: CASSQDWRGVAGELFF; J: TRBJ2-2; D: TRBD2; V: TRBV4-3; size: NA
DNA: TGCAGCGTTACAGGGGTGAACACTGAAGCTTTCTTT; CDR3: CSVTGVNTEAFF; J: TRBJ1-1; D: TRBD1; V: TRBV29-1; size: NA
DNA: TGTGCCTGGAGCGCCGGAATCGGCACAGATACGCAGTATTTT; CDR3: CAWSAGIGTDTQYF; J: TRBJ2-3; D: NA; V: TRBV30; size: NA